This T cell receptor (beta chain) was recorded in a study of blood T cell repertoires in COVID-19. CDR1 and CDR2 from the germline V gene are LGHNA and YSLEER. The CDR3 spans 16 residues. The V end was cut by 1 base, the J end by 13 bases, with 23 bases between. Assay used: immunoSEQ multiplex PCR; TCRdb lists only in-frame clones, some missing. This table has around 70,000 clones, about 69% appearing once. The TCR originated in a man between 65 and 85 years old with acute or convalescent COVID-19. The V gene is TRBV4-3, the J gene TRBJ2-1; D might be TRBD2 (6 bases). Sequencing was done on a sample of peripheral blood. The CDR3 loop reads CASSQVWGGARGHQFF. The CDR3 coding sequence is TGCGCCAGCAGCCAAGTCTGGGGTGGCGCGCGGGGCCACCAGTTCTTC.